This passage covers 15 T cell receptor beta chains from one sample sequenced in a study of blood T cell repertoires in COVID-19. TCRdb's copy holds only in-frame clones and misses some; the assay was immunoSEQ multiplex PCR. This sample has about 200,000 clones, with more than 75% found just once. The sequenced sample was peripheral blood. These receptors came from a person aged 65 to 85 with COVID-19, enrolled during active disease.

The gene calls are TRBV2 and TRBJ1-5, with 7 bases identical to TRBD1. This CDR3 comprises 15 residues. CDR1 and CDR2 from the germline V gene are SNHLY and FYNNEI. Trimming removed 5 bases from V and 4 bases from J; junction bases left unmatched: 8. CDR3: CASSLQGTANQPQHF. The CDR3 DNA reads TGTGCCAGCAGTTTACAGGGGACAGCAAATCAGCCCCAGCATTTT. Complete variable domain (other parts from reference TRBV2 and TRBJ1-5): EPEVTQTPSHQVTQMGQEVILRCVPISNHLYFYWYRQILGQKVEFLVSFYNNEISEKSEIFDDQFSVERPDGSNFTLKIRSTKLEDSAMYFCASSLQGTANQPQHFGDGTRLSIL.

Comments on this clone: Distinct nucleotide sequences in the sample also encode this CDR3. The chain recombines TRBV7-2 with TRBJ2-2, with 9 bases identical to TRBD1. J gave up 8 bases and V 5 bases, and 12 bases lay outside the gene matches. The V gene's germline CDR1 is SGHTA and CDR2 FQGNSA. There are 16 residues in the CDR3. The CDR3 DNA follows: TGTGCCAGCAGCCCAATCCGGGGACAGGGAGGAGGGGAGCTGTTTTTT. Protein product: CASSPIRGQGGGELFF.

J is TRBJ2-7 and V is TRBV9; the D gene is possibly TRBD2 (6 bases). V was shortened by 4 bases and J by 6 bases, with 8 bases between the two germline ends. The CDR3 totals 11 residues. Germline CDR1 and CDR2: SGDLS and YYNGEE. DNA for the CDR3: TGTGCCAGCAGCTCCGGGGGCGAGCAGTACTTC. Translation: CASSSGGEQYF. Full variable domain (remainder filled in from reference TRBV9 and TRBJ2-7): DSGVTQTPKHLITATGQRVTLRCSPRSGDLSVYWYQQSLDQGLQFLIQYYNGEERAKGNILERFSAQQFPDLHSELNLSSLELGDSALYFCASSSGGEQYFGPGTRLTVT.

The chain employs TRBV9 and TRBJ2-5; 16 bases line up with TRBD2. Trimming removed 3 bases from V and 1 base from J; junction bases left unmatched: 6. The CDR3 is 18 residues long. CDR1 SGDLS and CDR2 YYNGEE come from the germline V gene. CDR3 sequence: CASSDGTSGGAGQETQYF. Written as DNA, the CDR3 is TGTGCCAGCAGCGACGGGACTAGCGGGGGGGCAGGCCAAGAGACCCAGTACTTC.

A few counts support this clone. V usage is TRBV29-1 and J usage is TRBJ2-3, with TRBD1 matching over 7 bases. This CDR3 has 14 residues. The V gene's germline CDR1 is SQVTM and CDR2 ANQGSEA. Trimming cost V 7 bases and J 0 bases; bases outside gene matches: 7. The CDR3 bases are TGCAGCGCCTTGGGGGACAGAAGCACAGATACGCAGTATTTT. This sequence encodes CSALGDRSTDTQYF.

The rearrangement links TRBV19 to TRBJ2-7; no clear D gene. CDR3 length equals 15 residues. Germline V gene data show CDR1 as LNHDA and CDR2 as SQIVND (reference sequence). Trimming took 5 bases from V and 3 from J, leaving 17 bases between them. The CDR3 DNA reads TGTGCCAGTAGTTTGGCTGTGGGCAGGAACTACGAGCAGTACTTC. It yields the protein CASSLAVGRNYEQYF.

The chain combines TRBV5-1 with TRBJ2-2; 11 nucleotides agree with TRBD1. Germline trimming cut 7 bases from V and 2 bases from J; bases unmatched to any gene: 16. There are 19 residues in the CDR3. Germline CDR1 reads SGHRS; CDR2 reads YFSETQ. The CDR3 nucleotides read TGCGCCAGCCATGCCGGGACAGGGGGAAAGAGGACCAACACCGGGGAGCTGTTTTTT. Its translation: CASHAGTGGKRTNTGELFF.

The V and J genes are TRBV11-3 and TRBJ2-1; 7 nucleotides align to TRBD2. CDR1 is SGHNT and CDR2 is YENEEA in the germline V gene. The CDR3 has 15 residues. The trim removed 5 bases at V and 8 bases at J, leaving 12 bases unmatched. CDR3 loop: CASSPEGREYDEQFF. In DNA, the CDR3 is TGTGCCAGCAGCCCCGAGGGGCGGGAGTATGATGAGCAGTTCTTC.

This clone was seen at least ten times. The rearrangement joins TRBV6-6 to TRBJ1-1; no firm D call. V gave up 6 bases and J gave up 4 bases, with 9 bases separating them. The CDR3 contains 12 residues. The V gene's germline CDR1 is MNHNY and CDR2 SVGAGI (reference sequence). The CDR3: CASREGSTEAFF. In DNA form, the CDR3 reads TGTGCCAGCAGGGAGGGTTCCACTGAAGCTTTCTTT.

The gene calls are TRBV25-1 and TRBJ2-2, with D unclear. V dropped 6 bases and J dropped 5 bases, with 4 bases sitting between them. The CDR3 contains 11 residues. CDR1 MGHDK and CDR2 SYGVNS come from the germline V gene. The CDR3 reads CASSRTGELFF. The CDR3 nucleotides are TGTGCCAGCAGCAGGACCGGGGAGCTGTTTTTT.

The DNA for the CDR3 is TGTGCCAGCAGTGGGTCGAGGGGGTCTGAAGAAAAACTGTTTTTT. Encoded protein: CASSGSRGSEEKLFF. The V call is TRBV2, the J call TRBJ1-4; perhaps TRBD1 as D (6 bases). Germline V lookup: CDR1 SNHLY, CDR2 FYNNEI. CDR3 size: 15 residues. V shed 4 bases and J shed 8 bases, with 17 bases lying between them.

This chain connects TRBV28 to TRBJ1-6; no definite D call. Trimming took off 4 bases at V and 8 bases at J, with 15 bases between the two ends. Looked up from germline, CDR1 is MDHEN and CDR2 is SYDVKM. This CDR3 is 15 amino acids long. The chain's CDR3 is CASSSLRGGYSPLHF. The CDR3 DNA is TGTGCCAGCAGTTCATTGCGGGGAGGGTATTCACCCCTCCACTTT. The full variable domain, in which reference TRBV28 and TRBJ1-6 provide the parts outside the CDR3, is DVKVTQSSRYLVKRTGEKVFLECVQDMDHENMFWYRQDPGLGLRLIYFSYDVKMKEKGDIPEGYSVSREKKERFSLILESASTNQTSMYLCASSSLRGGYSPLHFGNGTRLTVT.

Here the CDR3 DNA reads TGTGCCAGCAGTTGGGGACTAGCGGCCCAAGAGACCCAGTACTTC. Its protein product is CASSWGLAAQETQYF. This sequence joins TRBV6-2 or TRBV6-3 and TRBJ2-5; 11 bases are a match to TRBD2. Germline CDR1 and CDR2: MNHEY and SVGEGT. After removal of 4 bases from V and 1 base from J, the junction contained 2 bases not matched to a gene. This CDR3 is 15 amino acids long.

The chain uses TRBV18 and TRBJ2-7; 10 bases are a match to TRBD1. This CDR3 is built from 13 residues. J was trimmed by 6 bases and V by 5 bases; bases with no gene match: 4. Germline values: CDR1 KGHSH, CDR2 LQKENI. The DNA for the CDR3 is TGTGCCAGCTCAGAGGGACAGGGGTTCGAGCAGTACTTC. Residues: CASSEGQGFEQYF.

V gene TRBV6-2 or TRBV6-3 combines with J gene TRBJ1-5, with unresolved D. The germline V and J ends were trimmed by 0 bases and 9 bases, with 6 bases remaining between them. The V gene's germline CDR1 is MNHEY and CDR2 SVGEGT. This CDR3 has 12 residues. CDR3 in DNA: TGTGCCAGCAGTTACTCGAGAGGGCCCCAGCATTTT. Translating gives CASSYSRGPQHF.